The 25 T cell receptor beta chains below come from one sample, sequenced in a study of T cell responses to AZD1222 COVID-19 vaccine (dated by TCRdb to about 2021). The library was made by the immunoSEQ multiplex PCR assay. TCRdb mirrors the immuneACCESS table, restricted to in-frame sequences. Some clones are absent from its copies; in checked studies, under half trace to an unresolved V gene, and the reason for the others is unknown. The sample profile shows 53,000 or so clones; about four fifths of them were found once. 27% of the sample belongs to the ten largest clones. In the paper's terms, the time point label means: baseline before first vaccination. The starting material was peripheral blood, obtained on day 0 of AZD1222 vaccination. Receptors were obtained from an adult in good health.

This chain uses TRBV3-1 (or the pseudogene TRBV3-2) with TRBJ2-1; no firm D call. Germline CDR1 LGHDT, CDR2 YNNKEL (reference sequence). This CDR3 is built from 14 residues. V dropped 4 bases and J dropped 0 bases, with 7 bases sitting between them. DNA of the CDR3: TGTGCCAGCAGCCTAGACTTCTCCTACAATGAGCAGTTCTTC. Translation gives CASSLDFSYNEQFF.

The rearrangement joins TRBV14 to TRBJ2-5, with no clear D. The CDR3 covers 13 residues. Per the germline V gene, CDR1 is SGHDN and CDR2 is FVKESK. The germline V and J ends were trimmed by 0 bases and 5 bases, with 7 bases remaining between them. CDR3 DNA: TGTGCCAGCAGCCAAGATTGGGCGGAGACCCAGTACTTC. Protein product: CASSQDWAETQYF.

The rearrangement uses TRBV14 and TRBJ1-1, with D unresolved. Germline values: CDR1 SGHDN, CDR2 FVKESK. The CDR3 contains 15 residues. Between the trimmed V and J ends, which lost 2 bases and 4 bases, there was a span of 14 bases. The CDR3 DNA reads TGTGCCAGCAGCCAATTAAGGGTAGTTGGCACTGAAGCTTTCTTT. Amino acid sequence: CASSQLRVVGTEAFF.

This clone was counted a few times. This rearrangement joins TRBV5-1 to TRBJ2-7; possible D gene TRBD1, 5 bases. The CDR3 sequence is 14 residues long. CDR1 is SGHRS and CDR2 is YFSETQ in the germline V gene. The germline V and J ends were trimmed by 0 bases and 6 bases, with 13 bases remaining between them. DNA for the CDR3: TGCGCCAGCAGCTTGGGCTACAGGTTTGGCGAGCAGTACTTC. It translates to CASSLGYRFGEQYF.

V usage is TRBV5-1 and J usage is TRBJ1-5; tentative D call: TRBD1 (6 bases). Trimming left V 0 bases short and J 5 bases short, with 9 bases between. Germline V gene data show CDR1 as SGHRS and CDR2 as YFSETQ. The CDR3 has 14 amino acids. CDR3 sequence: CASSLGGPDQPQHF. In nucleotides, the CDR3 is TGCGCCAGCAGCTTGGGGGGGCCGGATCAGCCCCAGCATTTT.

The chain combines TRBV7-2 with TRBJ2-3; D is possibly TRBD1 (5 bases). The CDR3 is 15 amino acids. Germline V gene sequence: CDR1 SGHTA, CDR2 FQGNSA. Deletions cut 3 bases from V and 2 bases from J, with 12 bases between. The CDR3 loop reads CASSFAQGATDTQYF. The DNA for the CDR3 is TGTGCCAGCAGCTTCGCCCAAGGGGCCACAGATACGCAGTATTTT. Variable domain in full (rest from reference TRBV7-2 and TRBJ2-3): GAGVSQSPSNKVTEKGKDVELRCDPISGHTALYWYRQSLGQGLEFLIYFQGNSAPDKSGLPSDRFSAERTGGSVSTLTIQRTQQEDSAVYLCASSFAQGATDTQYFGPGTRLTVL.

For the CDR3, the DNA is TGTGCCAGCAGCCAAGTCCTACAGGGCAGTACTGAAGCTTTCTTT. It codes for CASSQVLQGSTEAFF. The V gene is TRBV14, the J gene TRBJ1-1, with a possible D match to TRBD1 (6 bases). The CDR3 runs to 15 residues. Germline V gives CDR1 SGHDN, CDR2 FVKESK. V was pared by 1 base and J by 5 bases, with 14 bases between.

The chain carries TRBV5-6 and TRBJ2-7; possibly TRBD1 or TRBD2 for D (5 bases each). CDR1 is SGHDT and CDR2 is YYEEEE in the germline V gene. V dropped 4 bases and J dropped 3 bases, with 11 bases sitting between them. The CDR3 runs 13 residues. CDR3 in DNA: TGTGCCAGCAGCCTACTAGACAGCTACGAGCAGTACTTC. It specifies CASSLLDSYEQYF.

CDR3 sequence (DNA): TGTGCCAGCAGCTATACAGGGGGCGCGGGAGATACGCAGTATTTT. Translation: CASSYTGGAGDTQYF. V is TRBV7-9 and J is TRBJ2-3, with 9 bases lining up with TRBD1. CDR3 size: 15 residues. The V segment lost 4 bases and the J segment 5 bases; nucleotides outside the gene matches: 7. CDR1 and CDR2 (germline): SEHNR, FQNEAQ (reference sequence).

This sequence joins TRBV6-5 and TRBJ2-2, with 11 bases identical to TRBD2. The CDR3 loop spans 14 amino acids. V shed 8 bases and J 8 bases; nucleotides not matched to a gene: 7. Per the germline V gene, CDR1 is MNHEY and CDR2 is SVGAGI. The CDR3, as DNA: TGTGCCAGCGGGTTAGCGGGAGGGCTAGGGGAGCTGTTTTTT. Its protein is CASGLAGGLGELFF.

The V gene is TRBV30, the J gene TRBJ1-1; D gene uncertain. V gave up 4 bases and J gave up 1 base, with 10 bases separating them. This CDR3 has 13 amino acids. Germline CDR1 reads GTSNPN; CDR2 reads SVGIG (reference sequence). The CDR3 bases are TGTGCCTGGATAGCCAGCCAGAACACTGAAGCTTTCTTT. This encodes CAWIASQNTEAFF.

The chain is built from TRBV11-3 and TRBJ2-3; D tentatively reads TRBD1 or TRBD2 (6 bases each). Germline V lookup: CDR1 SGHNT, CDR2 YENEEA. The CDR3 extends over 17 amino acids. The V gene lost 5 bases and the J gene lost 3 bases, with 21 bases spanning the gap. For the CDR3, the DNA is TGTGCCAGCAGCCCTTTAGGGGGACTCGGTAGTACAGATACGCAGTATTTT. Protein sequence: CASSPLGGLGSTDTQYF. Supplemented by reference TRBV11-3 and TRBJ2-3, the full variable domain reads EAGVVQSPRYKIIEKKQPVAFWCNPISGHNTLYWYLQNLGQGPELLIRYENEEAVDDSQLPKDRFSAERLKGVDSTLKIQPAELGDSAVYLCASSPLGGLGSTDTQYFGPGTRLTVL.

V is TRBV18 and J is TRBJ1-5; a weak D match, TRBD1 (5 bases). The CDR3 covers 12 residues. Germline lookup yields CDR1 KGHSH and CDR2 LQKENI. With 11 bases removed from V and 1 base from J, the gap between germline ends came to 9 bases. The CDR3 here is CAAGESNQPQHF. The CDR3 DNA is TGTGCCGCGGGGGAGAGCAATCAGCCCCAGCATTTT.

The CDR3 coding sequence is TGTGCCAGCAGCTTGATAAGCGGCACAGATACGCAGTATTTT. This codes for CASSLISGTDTQYF. The V and J genes are TRBV5-6 and TRBJ2-3, with unresolved D. Germline V gives CDR1 SGHDT, CDR2 YYEEEE. This CDR3 is 14 amino acids long. Trimming pared 1 base from V and 1 base from J, leaving 7 bases between.

V and J are TRBV4-2 and TRBJ2-7; 14 nucleotides line up with TRBD2. The germline V gene has CDR1 LGHNA and CDR2 YNFKEQ. V was clipped by 1 base and J by 2 bases; unmatched bases: 13. This CDR3 comprises 20 residues. The chain's CDR3 is CASSQVSGTSGSSLTYEQYF. For the CDR3, the DNA is TGTGCCAGCAGCCAAGTCTCGGGGACTAGCGGGAGTTCACTCACCTACGAGCAGTACTTC.

The CDR3 DNA follows: TGTGCCAGCAGCCAAGATCAAGAGGGGGGAAACTATGGCTACACCTTC. Its translation is CASSQDQEGGNYGYTF. The chain uses TRBV3-1 (or the pseudogene TRBV3-2) and TRBJ1-2, with D possibly matching TRBD1 (6 bases). This CDR3 is built from 16 residues. The germline gives CDR1 LGHDT, CDR2 YNNKEL (reference sequence). Trimming took 0 bases from V and 2 from J, leaving 13 bases between them.

The chain links TRBV19 to TRBJ1-5; 7 positions agree with TRBD1. CDR3 length equals 15 residues. The trim removed 4 bases at V and 2 bases at J, leaving 5 bases unmatched. Germline CDR1 is LNHDA and CDR2 is SQIVND (reference sequence). CDR3 sequence (DNA): TGTGCCAGTAGTAACGACAGGGTGGGCAATCAGCCCCAGCATTTT. This encodes CASSNDRVGNQPQHF.

The chain links TRBV5-1 to TRBJ1-1; D is possibly TRBD1 (5 bases). Germline V CDR1 and CDR2: SGHRS, YFSETQ. This CDR3 has 18 residues. V was trimmed by 1 base and J by 4 bases, leaving 23 bases between them. For the CDR3, the DNA is TGCGCCAGCAGCTTGAATGGGCAGGGAGGCCCCGTGCCCACTGAAGCTTTCTTT. Protein: CASSLNGQGGPVPTEAFF. The full variable domain, its missing parts supplied by reference TRBV5-1 and TRBJ1-1, is KAGVTQTPRYLIKTRGQQVTLSCSPISGHRSVSWYQQTPGQGLQFLFEYFSETQRNKGNFPGRFSGRQFSNSRSEMNVSTLELGDSALYLCASSLNGQGGPVPTEAFFGQGTRLTVV.

This clone occurred once. V gene TRBV19 combines with J gene TRBJ2-1; perhaps TRBD2 as D (6 bases). The germline V gene encodes CDR1 LNHDA and CDR2 SQIVND (reference sequence). The CDR3 spans 17 residues. V lost 0 bases and J lost 0, with 12 bases in between. The CDR3 sequence: CASSIDLWGDSYNEQFF. CDR3 nucleotide sequence: TGTGCCAGTAGTATAGATCTATGGGGGGACTCCTACAATGAGCAGTTCTTC.

CDR3 sequence reads: CASSHTGPKTGTADYEQYF. CDR3 DNA sequence: TGTGCCAGCAGCCACACGGGACCCAAGACAGGGACAGCAGACTACGAGCAGTACTTC. The V and J genes are TRBV7-9 and TRBJ2-7, with 7 bases fitting TRBD1. This CDR3 has 19 amino acids. CDR1 is SEHNR and CDR2 is FQNEAQ in the germline V gene (reference sequence). After removal of 5 bases from V and 3 bases from J, the junction contained 22 bases not matched to a gene.

The chain uses TRBV10-1 and TRBJ2-5, with D perhaps matching TRBD2 (5 bases). The CDR3 is made up of 13 amino acids. The V gene lost 0 bases and the J gene lost 4 bases, with 6 bases spanning the gap. Germline V gene sequence: CDR1 WNHNN, CDR2 SYGVQD (reference sequence). This CDR3 reads CASSESGRETQYF. CDR3 DNA sequence: TGCGCCAGCAGTGAGTCGGGGAGAGAGACCCAGTACTTC.

The chain couples TRBV6-4 to TRBJ2-2, with D perhaps TRBD1 (7 bases). CDR3 length: 16 amino acids. V was shortened by 4 bases and J by 4 bases, with 16 bases between the two germline ends. Germline V lookup: CDR1 MRHNA, CDR2 SNTAGT. In DNA, the CDR3 is TGTGCCAGCAGTGTCCAGGGGGGCGCATCCACCGGGGAGCTGTTTTTT. This gives the protein CASSVQGGASTGELFF.

The V and J genes are TRBV28 and TRBJ2-3; D not resolved. Trimming shortened V by 6 bases and J by 4 bases, and 8 bases separated the two germline ends. Germline values: CDR1 MDHEN, CDR2 SYDVKM. The CDR3 loop spans 12 amino acids. The CDR3 coding sequence is TGTGCCAGCAGGATCTTCTCAGATACGCAGTATTTT. Its protein is CASRIFSDTQYF.

The chain links TRBV3-1 (or the pseudogene TRBV3-2) to TRBJ1-2, with D unclear. The CDR3 has 13 amino acids. Trimming took 5 bases from V and 2 from J, leaving 9 bases between them. Germline loops: CDR1 LGHDT, CDR2 YNNKEL (reference sequence). The CDR3 sequence is CASSGSANYGYTF. In DNA form, the CDR3 reads TGTGCCAGCAGCGGCAGCGCCAACTATGGCTACACCTTC.

This clone has only one observation. This chain joins TRBV19 and TRBJ1-4; TRBD1 matches 7 bases. V lost 6 bases, J lost 4 bases, and 5 bases stayed unmatched. Germline CDR1 reads LNHDA; CDR2 reads SQIVND (reference sequence). CDR3 length: 14 residues. CDR3 nucleotides: TGTGCCAGTAGCCAGGGACAGAATAATGAAAAACTGTTTTTT. Residues: CASSQGQNNEKLFF.